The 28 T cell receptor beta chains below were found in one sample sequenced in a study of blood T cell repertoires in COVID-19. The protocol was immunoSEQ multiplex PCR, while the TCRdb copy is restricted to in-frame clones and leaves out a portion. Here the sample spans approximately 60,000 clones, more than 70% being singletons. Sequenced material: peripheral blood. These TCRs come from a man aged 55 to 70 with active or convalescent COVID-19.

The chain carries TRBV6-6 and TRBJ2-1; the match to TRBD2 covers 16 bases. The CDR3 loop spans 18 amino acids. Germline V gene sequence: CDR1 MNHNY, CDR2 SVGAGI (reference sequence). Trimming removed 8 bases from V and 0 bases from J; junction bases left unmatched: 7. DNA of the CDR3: TGTGCCAGCGGTCCGGGACTAGCGGGAGGGAGCTCCTACAATGAGCAGTTCTTC. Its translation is CASGPGLAGGSSYNEQFF.

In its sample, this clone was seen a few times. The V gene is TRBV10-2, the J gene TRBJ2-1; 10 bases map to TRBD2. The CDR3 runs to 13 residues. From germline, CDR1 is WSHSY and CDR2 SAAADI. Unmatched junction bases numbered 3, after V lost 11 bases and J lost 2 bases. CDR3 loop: CAGTSGTYNEQFF. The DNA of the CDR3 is TGCGCCGGTACTAGCGGGACCTACAATGAGCAGTTCTTC.

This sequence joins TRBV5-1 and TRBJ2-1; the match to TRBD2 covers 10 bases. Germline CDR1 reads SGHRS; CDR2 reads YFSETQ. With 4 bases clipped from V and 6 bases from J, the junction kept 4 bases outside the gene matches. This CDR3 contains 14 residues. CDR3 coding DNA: TGCGCCAGCAGCACGACTAGCGGGCCCAATGAGCAGTTCTTC. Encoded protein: CASSTTSGPNEQFF.

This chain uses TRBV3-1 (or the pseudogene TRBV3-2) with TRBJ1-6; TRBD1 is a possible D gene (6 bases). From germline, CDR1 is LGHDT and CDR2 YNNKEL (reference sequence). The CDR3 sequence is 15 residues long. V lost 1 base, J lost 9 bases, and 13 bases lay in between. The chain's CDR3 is CASSQGLGGLSPLHF. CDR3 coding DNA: TGTGCCAGCAGCCAAGGGTTAGGGGGTCTTTCACCCCTCCACTTT.

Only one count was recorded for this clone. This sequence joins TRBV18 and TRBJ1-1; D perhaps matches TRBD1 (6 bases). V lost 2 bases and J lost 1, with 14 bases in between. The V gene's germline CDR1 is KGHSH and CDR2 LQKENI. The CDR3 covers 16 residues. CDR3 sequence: CASSPLGGGENTEAFF. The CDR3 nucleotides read TGTGCCAGCTCACCATTAGGGGGTGGGGAGAACACTGAAGCTTTCTTT.

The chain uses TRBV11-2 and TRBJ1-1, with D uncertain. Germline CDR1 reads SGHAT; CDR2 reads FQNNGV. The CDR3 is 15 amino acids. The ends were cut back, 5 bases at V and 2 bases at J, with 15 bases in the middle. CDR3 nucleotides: TGTGCCAGCAGCGCAAACCAGGTGCGAAACACTGAAGCTTTCTTT. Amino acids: CASSANQVRNTEAFF.

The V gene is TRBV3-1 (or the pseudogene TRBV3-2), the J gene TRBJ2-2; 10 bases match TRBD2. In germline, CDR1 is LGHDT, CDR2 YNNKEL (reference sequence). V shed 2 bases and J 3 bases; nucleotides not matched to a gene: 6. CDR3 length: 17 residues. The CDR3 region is CASSQFSSGGYTGELFF. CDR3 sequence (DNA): TGTGCCAGCAGCCAATTTTCTAGCGGGGGTTACACCGGGGAGCTGTTTTTT.

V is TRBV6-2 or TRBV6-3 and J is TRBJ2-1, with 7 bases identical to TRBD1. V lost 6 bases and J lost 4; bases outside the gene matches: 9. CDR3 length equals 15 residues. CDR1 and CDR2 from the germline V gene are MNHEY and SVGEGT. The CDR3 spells CASSPGTVGYNEQFF. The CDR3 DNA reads TGTGCCAGCAGCCCCGGGACAGTAGGTTACAATGAGCAGTTCTTC.

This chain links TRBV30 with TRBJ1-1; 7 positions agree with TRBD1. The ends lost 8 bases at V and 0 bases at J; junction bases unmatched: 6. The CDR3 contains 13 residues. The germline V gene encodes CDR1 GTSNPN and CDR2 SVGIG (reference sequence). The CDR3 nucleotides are TGTGCCCAGAACAGGGGTTTGAACACTGAAGCTTTCTTT. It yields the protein CAQNRGLNTEAFF.

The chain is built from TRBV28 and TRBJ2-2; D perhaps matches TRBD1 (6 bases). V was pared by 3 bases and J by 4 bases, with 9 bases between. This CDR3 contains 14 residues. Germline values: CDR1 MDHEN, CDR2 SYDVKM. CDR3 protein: CASSFQGGTGELFF. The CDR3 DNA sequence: TGTGCCAGCAGTTTTCAAGGGGGCACCGGGGAGCTGTTTTTT.

As DNA, the CDR3 is TGCGCCAGCAGCGTCCGACAGAATTCACCCCTCCACTTT. Translation gives CASSVRQNSPLHF. The chain uses TRBV5-1 and TRBJ1-6; a possible D gene is TRBD1 (5 bases). The CDR3 extends over 13 amino acids. V was trimmed by 4 bases and J by 7 bases, leaving 9 bases between them. The germline CDR1 and CDR2 sequences are SGHRS and YFSETQ.

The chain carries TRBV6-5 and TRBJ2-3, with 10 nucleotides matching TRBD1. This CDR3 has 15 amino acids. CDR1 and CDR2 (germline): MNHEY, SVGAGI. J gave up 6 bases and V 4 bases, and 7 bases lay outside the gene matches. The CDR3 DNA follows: TGTGCCAGCAGTTGGAGACAGGGGGCAAGGGATACGCAGTATTTT. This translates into CASSWRQGARDTQYF.

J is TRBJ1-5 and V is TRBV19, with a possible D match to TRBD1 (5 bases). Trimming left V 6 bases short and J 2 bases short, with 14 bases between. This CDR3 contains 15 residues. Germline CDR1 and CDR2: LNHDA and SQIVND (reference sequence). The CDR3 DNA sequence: TGTGCCAGTAGCCGCTGGGGGGAGGGCAATCAGCCCCAGCATTTT. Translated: CASSRWGEGNQPQHF.

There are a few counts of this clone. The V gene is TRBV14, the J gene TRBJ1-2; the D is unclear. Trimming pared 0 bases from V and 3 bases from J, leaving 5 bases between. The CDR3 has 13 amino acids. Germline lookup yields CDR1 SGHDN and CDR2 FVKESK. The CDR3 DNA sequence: TGTGCCAGCAGCCAAGAGCGTCACTATGGCTACACCTTC. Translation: CASSQERHYGYTF.

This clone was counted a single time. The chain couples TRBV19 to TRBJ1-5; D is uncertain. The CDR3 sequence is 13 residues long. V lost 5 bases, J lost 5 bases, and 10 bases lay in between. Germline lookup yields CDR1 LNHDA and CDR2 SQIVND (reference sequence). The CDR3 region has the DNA TGTGCCAGTAGTTCGAACTACTATCAGCCCCAGCATTTT. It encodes CASSSNYYQPQHF. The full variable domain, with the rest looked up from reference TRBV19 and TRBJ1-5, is DGGITQSPKYLFRKEGQNVTLSCEQNLNHDAMYWYRQDPGQGLRLIYYSQIVNDFQKGDIAEGYSVSREKKESFPLTVTSAQKNPTAFYLCASSSNYYQPQHFGDGTRLSIL.

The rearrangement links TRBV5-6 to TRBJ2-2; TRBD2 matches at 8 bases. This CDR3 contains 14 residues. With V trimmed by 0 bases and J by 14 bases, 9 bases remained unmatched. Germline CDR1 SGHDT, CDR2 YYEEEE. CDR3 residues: CASSLVAGTRGLFF. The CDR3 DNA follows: TGTGCCAGCAGCTTGGTGGCCGGGACTAGGGGACTGTTTTTT.

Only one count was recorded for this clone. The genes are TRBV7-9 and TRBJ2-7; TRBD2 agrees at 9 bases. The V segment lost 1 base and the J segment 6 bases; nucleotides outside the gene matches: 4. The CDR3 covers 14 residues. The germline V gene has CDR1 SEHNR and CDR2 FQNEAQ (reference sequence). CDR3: CASSLVAGATEQYF. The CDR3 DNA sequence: TGTGCCAGCAGCTTAGTAGCGGGGGCCACCGAGCAGTACTTC.

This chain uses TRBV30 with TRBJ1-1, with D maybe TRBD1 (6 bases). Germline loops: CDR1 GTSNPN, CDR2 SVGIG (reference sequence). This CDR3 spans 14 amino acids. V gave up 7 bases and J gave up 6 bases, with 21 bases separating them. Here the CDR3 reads CASNRQGFSAEAFF. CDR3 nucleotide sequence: TGTGCCTCGAACAGGCAGGGGTTCAGCGCTGAAGCTTTCTTT.

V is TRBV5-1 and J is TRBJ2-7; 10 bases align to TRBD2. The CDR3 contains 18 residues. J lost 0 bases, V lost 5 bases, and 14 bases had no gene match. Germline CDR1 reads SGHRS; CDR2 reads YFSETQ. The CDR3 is CASSRRLAGVTSSYEQYF. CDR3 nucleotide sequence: TGCGCCAGCAGTCGACGTCTAGCGGGAGTCACCAGCTCCTACGAGCAGTACTTC.

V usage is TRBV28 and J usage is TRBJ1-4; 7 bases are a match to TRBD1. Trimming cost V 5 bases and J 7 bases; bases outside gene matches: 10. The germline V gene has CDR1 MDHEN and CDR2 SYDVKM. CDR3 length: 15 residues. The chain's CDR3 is CASSPIDRAFEKLFF. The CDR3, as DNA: TGTGCCAGCAGTCCGATCGACAGGGCTTTTGAAAAACTGTTTTTT.

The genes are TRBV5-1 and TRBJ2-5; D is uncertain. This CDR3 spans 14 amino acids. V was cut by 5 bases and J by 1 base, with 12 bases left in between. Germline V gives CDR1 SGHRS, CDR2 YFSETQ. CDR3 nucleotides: TGCGCCAGCAGGCTAAGAAGTTCCCAAGAGACCCAGTACTTC. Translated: CASRLRSSQETQYF. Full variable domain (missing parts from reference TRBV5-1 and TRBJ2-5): KAGVTQTPRYLIKTRGQQVTLSCSPISGHRSVSWYQQTPGQGLQFLFEYFSETQRNKGNFPGRFSGRQFSNSRSEMNVSTLELGDSALYLCASRLRSSQETQYFGPGTRLLVL.

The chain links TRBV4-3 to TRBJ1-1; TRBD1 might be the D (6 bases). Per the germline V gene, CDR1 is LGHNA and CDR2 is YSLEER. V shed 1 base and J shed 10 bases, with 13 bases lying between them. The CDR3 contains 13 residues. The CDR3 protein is CASSQVRGRGAFF. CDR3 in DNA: TGCGCCAGCAGCCAAGTCAGGGGCCGTGGAGCTTTCTTT.

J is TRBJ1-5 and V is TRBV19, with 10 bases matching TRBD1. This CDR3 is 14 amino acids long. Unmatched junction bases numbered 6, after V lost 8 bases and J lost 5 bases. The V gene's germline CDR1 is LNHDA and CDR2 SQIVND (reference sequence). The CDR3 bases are TGTGCCAGTCTGCCGACAGGGGGCTATCAGCCCCAGCATTTT. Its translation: CASLPTGGYQPQHF. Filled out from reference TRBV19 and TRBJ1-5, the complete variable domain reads DGGITQSPKYLFRKEGQNVTLSCEQNLNHDAMYWYRQDPGQGLRLIYYSQIVNDFQKGDIAEGYSVSREKKESFPLTVTSAQKNPTAFYLCASLPTGGYQPQHFGDGTRLSIL.

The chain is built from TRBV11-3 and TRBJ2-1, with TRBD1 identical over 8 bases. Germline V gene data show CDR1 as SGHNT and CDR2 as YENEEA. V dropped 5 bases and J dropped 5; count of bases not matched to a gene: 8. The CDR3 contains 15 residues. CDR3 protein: CASSRTTGANNEQFF. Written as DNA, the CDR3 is TGTGCCAGCAGCCGAACGACAGGGGCTAACAATGAGCAGTTCTTC.

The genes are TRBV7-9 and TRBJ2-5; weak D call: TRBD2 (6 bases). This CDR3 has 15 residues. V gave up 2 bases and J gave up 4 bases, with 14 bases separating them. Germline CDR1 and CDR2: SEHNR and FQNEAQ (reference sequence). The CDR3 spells CASSLSDFSGETQYF. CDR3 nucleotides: TGTGCCAGCAGCTTATCGGACTTTAGCGGAGAGACCCAGTACTTC.

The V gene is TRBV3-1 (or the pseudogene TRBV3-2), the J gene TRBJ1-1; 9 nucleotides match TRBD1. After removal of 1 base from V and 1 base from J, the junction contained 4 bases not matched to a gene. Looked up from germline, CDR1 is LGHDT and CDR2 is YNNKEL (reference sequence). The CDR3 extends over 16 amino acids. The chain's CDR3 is CASSQVGTGKNTEAFF. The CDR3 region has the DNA TGTGCCAGCAGCCAAGTTGGGACAGGGAAGAACACTGAAGCTTTCTTT.

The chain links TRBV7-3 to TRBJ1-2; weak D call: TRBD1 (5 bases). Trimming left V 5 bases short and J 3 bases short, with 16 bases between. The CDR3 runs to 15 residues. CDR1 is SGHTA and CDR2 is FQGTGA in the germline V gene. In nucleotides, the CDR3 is TGTGCCAGCAGCCTTACGCCCGGGGGGGACTATGGCTACACCTTC. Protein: CASSLTPGGDYGYTF.

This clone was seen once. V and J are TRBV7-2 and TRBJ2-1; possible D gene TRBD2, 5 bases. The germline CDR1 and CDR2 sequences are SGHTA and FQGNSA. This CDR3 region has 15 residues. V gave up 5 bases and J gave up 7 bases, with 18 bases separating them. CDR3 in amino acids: CASSPGGRITNEQFF. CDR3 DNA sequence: TGTGCCAGCAGCCCAGGAGGACGGATTACGAATGAGCAGTTCTTC.